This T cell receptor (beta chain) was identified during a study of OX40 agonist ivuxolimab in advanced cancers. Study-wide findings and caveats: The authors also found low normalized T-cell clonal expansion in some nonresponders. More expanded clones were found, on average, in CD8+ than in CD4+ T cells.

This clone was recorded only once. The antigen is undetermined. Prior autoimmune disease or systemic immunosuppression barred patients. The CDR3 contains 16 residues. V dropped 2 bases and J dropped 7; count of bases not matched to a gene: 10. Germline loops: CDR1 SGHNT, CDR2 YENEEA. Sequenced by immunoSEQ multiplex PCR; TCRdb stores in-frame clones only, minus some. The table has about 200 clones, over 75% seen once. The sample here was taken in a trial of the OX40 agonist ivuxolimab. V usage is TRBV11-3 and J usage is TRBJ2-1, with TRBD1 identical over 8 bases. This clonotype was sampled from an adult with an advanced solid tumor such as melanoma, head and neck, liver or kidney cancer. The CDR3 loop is CASSLPWGTGPNEQFF. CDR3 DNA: TGTGCCAGCAGCTTACCTTGGGGGACAGGTCCGAATGAGCAGTTCTTC. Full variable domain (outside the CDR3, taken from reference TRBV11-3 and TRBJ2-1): EAGVVQSPRYKIIEKKQPVAFWCNPISGHNTLYWYLQNLGQGPELLIRYENEEAVDDSQLPKDRFSAERLKGVDSTLKIQPAELGDSAVYLCASSLPWGTGPNEQFFGPGTRLTVL.